These 24 T cell receptor beta chains were sequenced from one sample in a study of T cell clonality in common variable immunodeficiency. Method: immunoSEQ multiplex PCR; TCRdb's copy keeps in-frame clones and lacks some. The record shows tens of thousands of clones for this sample, with no singletons present. The sequenced material came from peripheral blood mononuclear cells. These receptors came from a person aged 18-70 years in good health.

This clone was recorded many times. The missing CDR3 end, 3 residues past where the read stops, is filled in from the germline J gene. V and J are TRBV7-9 and TRBJ2-7, with D unclear. The germline V and J ends were trimmed by 1 base and 6 bases, with 16 bases remaining between them. There are 15 residues in the CDR3. Germline loops: CDR1 SEHNR, CDR2 FQNEAQ (reference sequence). The CDR3 DNA, read in part, is TGTGCCAGCAGCTTAGGCGCGACAATCATCGCCGAG. Residues: CASSLGATIIAE. From start to end, the CDR3 is CASSLGATIIAEQYF.

This clone has only a few counts. Read coverage stops 3 residues before the CDR3 terminus; the germline J gene supplies the remainder. The chain carries TRBV18 and TRBJ1-2; TRBD1 aligns across 11 bases. CDR3 length equals 14 residues. The V gene's germline CDR1 is KGHSH and CDR2 LQKENI. The CDR3 loop reads CASSLGDRGSDYTF. CDR3 DNA (partial): TGTGCCAGCTCACTCGGGGACAGGGGGTCCGAC.

This clone was observed at least ten times. The read terminates 3 residues before the CDR3 end, so the remaining end is supplied by the germline J gene. This chain uses TRBV20-1 with TRBJ2-3; 7 bases are shared with TRBD2. The CDR3 consists of 14 residues. Germline assignment: CDR1 DFQATT and CDR2 SNEGSKA (reference sequence). V dropped 3 bases and J dropped 1; count of bases not matched to a gene: 4. The CDR3 bases that were read are TGCAGTGCTAGTCCTACTAGCGGCACAGATACG. Protein sequence: CSASPTSGTDT. The CDR3 as a whole reads CSASPTSGTDTQYF.

This clone was detected ten times or more. The read comes to an end 3 residues before the CDR3 does, leaving the germline J gene to fill in the end. The chain is built from TRBV10-1 and TRBJ1-5, with D perhaps TRBD1 (6 bases). The CDR3 length is 16 residues. From germline, CDR1 is WNHNN and CDR2 SYGVQD (reference sequence). Trimming shortened V by 5 bases and J by 0 bases, and 14 bases separated the two germline ends. The CDR3 sequence is CASSLTGQHSNQPQHF. The covered CDR3 bases are TGCGCCAGCAGTCTAACTGGACAGCATAGCAATCAGCCC.

In this sample, this clone turned up many times. Read data end 3 residues before the CDR3 end; the end is taken from the germline J gene. V is TRBV14 and J is TRBJ2-1; D gene uncertain. CDR3 size: 14 residues. The V end was cut by 7 bases, the J end by 3 bases, with 13 bases between. CDR1 and CDR2 from the germline V gene are SGHDN and FVKESK. CDR3 bases read: TGTGCCAGCACCAAGTCTTATAGCTACAATGAG. Translating it yields CASTKSYSYNE. The CDR3 as a whole reads CASTKSYSYNEQFF. Full variable domain (outside the CDR3, taken from reference TRBV14 and TRBJ2-1): EAGVTQFPSHSVIEKGQTVTLRCDPISGHDNLYWYRRVMGKEIKFLLHFVKESKQDESGMPNNRFLAERTGGTYSTLKVQPAELEDSGVYFCASTKSYSYNEQFFGPGTRLTVL.

This clone was seen repeatedly, ten times or more. The CDR3 loop reads CASSLGQGAVEQYF. The CDR3 bases that were read are TGTGCCAGCAGCTTGGGACAGGGGGCAGTCGAG. The rearrangement links TRBV7-9 to TRBJ2-7; 12 positions match TRBD1. With the read ending 3 residues before the CDR3 end, the germline J gene is used to fill in that end. Germline assignment: CDR1 SEHNR and CDR2 FQNEAQ (reference sequence). The trim removed 3 bases at V and 6 bases at J, leaving 3 bases unmatched. There are 14 residues in the CDR3.

Many counts were recorded for this clone. The CDR3 end falls 3 residues outside the read, so it is completed with the germline J gene. The rearrangement links TRBV12-5 to TRBJ2-2; a possible D gene is TRBD2 (6 bases). V gave up 0 bases and J gave up 5 bases, with 10 bases separating them. This CDR3 comprises 15 residues. CDR1 LGHNT and CDR2 FRNRAP come from the germline V gene. The part of the CDR3 DNA that was read is TGTGCTAGTGGTTTGGTAGTCGGGGGAACCGGGGAG. This translates into CASGLVVGGTGE. The whole CDR3 region reads CASGLVVGGTGELFF.

This clone was counted ten times or more. The CDR3 end is not reached by the read, which stops 3 residues before it; the germline J gene fills it in. V gene TRBV4-2 combines with J gene TRBJ2-7; 9 nucleotides line up with TRBD2. With V trimmed by 0 bases and J by 2 bases, 5 bases remained unmatched. Germline lookup yields CDR1 LGHNA and CDR2 YNFKEQ. CDR3 length equals 16 residues. The CDR3 protein is CASSQDLAGGPYEQYF. Incomplete CDR3 DNA: TGTGCCAGCAGCCAAGATTTGGCGGGAGGGCCCTACGAG.

This clone was detected many times. Coverage ceases 3 residues before the CDR3 finishes, and the germline J gene fills in the end. The chain couples TRBV7-2 to TRBJ2-7; 8 bases are shared with TRBD1. With 2 bases clipped from V and 2 bases from J, the junction kept 5 bases outside the gene matches. The germline V gene encodes CDR1 SGHTA and CDR2 FQGNSA. This CDR3 comprises 15 residues. CDR3 region: CASSLSVGQAYEQYF. The sequenced CDR3 bases are TGTGCCAGCAGCTTAAGTGTGGGACAGGCCTACGAG.

Regarding this clone: The CDR3 end is not reached by the read, which stops 3 residues before it; the germline J gene fills it in. The chain links TRBV7-2 to TRBJ2-7, with D possibly being TRBD2 (6 bases). Germline V CDR1 and CDR2: SGHTA, FQGNSA. CDR3 length equals 13 residues. The V end lost 5 bases, the J end lost 4 bases, and 12 bases lay between the germline ends. The sequenced CDR3 bases are TGTGCCAGCAGCCCATCTGGAGGGTACGAG. Encoded protein: CASSPSGGYE. The whole CDR3 reads CASSPSGGYEQYF. The whole variable domain, filled in from reference TRBV7-2 and TRBJ2-7, reads GAGVSQSPSNKVTEKGKDVELRCDPISGHTALYWYRQSLGQGLEFLIYFQGNSAPDKSGLPSDRFSAERTGGSVSTLTIQRTQQEDSAVYLCASSPSGGYEQYFGPGTRLTVT.

About this clone itself: The read stops 3 residues short of the end of the CDR3; the missing end is completed from the germline J gene. V usage is TRBV7-8 and J usage is TRBJ2-3; 12 bases are a match to TRBD2. CDR1 is SGHVS and CDR2 is FQNEAQ in the germline V gene. The CDR3 spans 16 residues. After removal of 2 bases from V and 4 bases from J, the junction contained 4 bases not matched to a gene. The sequenced part of the CDR3 DNA is TGTGCCAGCAGCTTAAGGCTAGCGGGAGGGCCAGATACG. Amino acids: CASSLRLAGGPDT. The full CDR3 is CASSLRLAGGPDTQYF.

In its sample, this clone was seen many times. Coverage ceases 3 residues before the CDR3 finishes, and the germline J gene fills in the end. The chain is built from TRBV7-2 and TRBJ2-1, with 7 bases matching TRBD2. Per germline, CDR1 SGHTA and CDR2 FQGNSA. CDR3 length equals 15 residues. With 0 bases clipped from V and 5 bases from J, the junction kept 4 bases outside the gene matches. The part of the CDR3 DNA that was read is TGTGCCAGCAGCTTAGCGGGCACTAGCGACAATGAG. Translating gives CASSLAGTSDNE. The whole CDR3 region reads CASSLAGTSDNEQFF.

This clone was found many times. With the read ending 3 residues before the CDR3 end, the germline J gene is used to fill in that end. This chain uses TRBV20-1 with TRBJ1-2, with 8 bases lining up with TRBD1. Per the germline V gene, CDR1 is DFQATT and CDR2 is SNEGSKA (reference sequence). V was clipped by 3 bases and J by 4 bases; unmatched bases: 7. The CDR3 sequence is 14 residues long. The CDR3: CSARGGDRIYGYTF. The sequenced CDR3 bases are TGCAGTGCTAGGGGGGGGGACAGGATCTATGGC.

The sample holds many counts of this clone. The CDR3: CASSVFGGSSYNEQFF. The covered CDR3 bases are TGTGCCAGCAGTGTTTTTGGCGGGAGCTCCTACAATGAG. The genes are TRBV2 and TRBJ2-1; 7 nucleotides agree with TRBD2. The CDR3 is cut off 3 residues early in the read; its end comes from the germline J gene. The CDR3 length is 16 residues. Germline-derived CDR1 and CDR2 are SNHLY and FYNNEI. V was pared by 4 bases and J by 0 bases, with 6 bases of the junction left unmatched.

This clone has at least ten counts. The read is 3 residues too short to cover the CDR3 end, so that end is filled in from the germline J gene. The rearrangement joins TRBV5-8 to TRBJ1-1; 8 bases match TRBD1. This CDR3 has 15 amino acids. Per the germline V gene, CDR1 is SGHTS and CDR2 is YDEGEE. The V segment lost 4 bases and the J segment 2 bases; nucleotides outside the gene matches: 7. Here the CDR3 reads CASSPWTGPNTEAFF. Partial CDR3 DNA: TGTGCCAGCAGCCCCTGGACAGGGCCAAACACTGAA.

This clone came up many times. The read stops 3 residues short of the end of the CDR3; the missing end is completed from the germline J gene. The chain combines TRBV20-1 with TRBJ1-1; 10 nucleotides align to TRBD1. The CDR3 consists of 12 residues. Germline values: CDR1 DFQATT, CDR2 SNEGSKA (reference sequence). The sequenced part of the CDR3 DNA is TGCAGTGCTCCTAGACAGGGGGCCTCC. As protein: CSAPRQGAS. The complete CDR3 reads CSAPRQGASAFF.

There are a few counts of this clone. The read comes to an end 3 residues before the CDR3 does, leaving the germline J gene to fill in the end. The chain combines TRBV11-3 with TRBJ2-1, with D unclear. This CDR3 is 13 amino acids long. Trimming pared 2 bases from V and 9 bases from J, leaving 11 bases between. CDR1 and CDR2 from the germline V gene are SGHNT and YENEEA. The CDR3 loop is CASSLLLASEQFF. The sequenced CDR3 bases are TGTGCCAGCAGCTTATTGTTAGCAAGTGAG.

This clone occurred many times. Sequencing ends 3 residues short of the CDR3 end; the germline J gene provides the rest. This sequence joins TRBV24-1 and TRBJ2-3, with TRBD1 as a possible D gene (6 bases). Germline loops: CDR1 KGHDR, CDR2 SFDVKD. Trimming took 4 bases from V and 4 from J, leaving 26 bases between them. This CDR3 is 19 amino acids long. The part of the CDR3 DNA that was read is TGTGCCACCAGTGACAACAGGGTTGGCTTGGGAATAGTACCAGATACG. Translating gives CATSDNRVGLGIVPDT. The complete CDR3 reads CATSDNRVGLGIVPDTQYF.

Of note for this clone: The read ends 3 residues before the CDR3 terminus; that terminus is restored from the germline J gene. The gene calls are TRBV18 and TRBJ2-7; TRBD1 aligns across 8 bases. The ends lost 3 bases at V and 3 bases at J; junction bases unmatched: 7. The V gene's germline CDR1 is KGHSH and CDR2 LQKENI. CDR3 length: 15 residues. The CDR3 region is CASSPGTGPFYEQYF. Incomplete CDR3 DNA: TGTGCCAGCTCACCCGGGACAGGTCCATTCTACGAG.

This clone was seen a few times. Read sequence stops 3 residues before the CDR3 end, and the germline J gene provides the missing end. The chain carries TRBV20-1 and TRBJ2-1; 12 bases agree with TRBD2. The germline V gene has CDR1 DFQATT and CDR2 SNEGSKA (reference sequence). V lost 0 bases to trimming and J lost 4 bases; unmatched junction nucleotides: 4. The CDR3 has 16 residues. The CDR3 sequence: CSARDLAGGKYNEQFF. The sequenced CDR3 bases are TGCAGTGCTAGAGATCTAGCGGGAGGGAAGTACAATGAG.

This clone was detected ten times or more. The missing CDR3 end, 3 residues past where the read stops, is filled in from the germline J gene. J is TRBJ2-7 and V is TRBV7-2; 11 positions match TRBD2. From germline, CDR1 is SGHTA and CDR2 FQGNSA. The J segment lost 2 bases and the V segment lost 2 bases, leaving 2 bases of the junction unmatched. This CDR3 region has 15 residues. The chain's CDR3 is CASSLRTSGPYEQYF. CDR3 DNA (partial): TGTGCCAGCAGCTTACGGACTAGCGGGCCCTACGAG. The entire variable domain, with the rest obtained from reference TRBV7-2 and TRBJ2-7, is as follows: GAGVSQSPSNKVTEKGKDVELRCDPISGHTALYWYRQSLGQGLEFLIYFQGNSAPDKSGLPSDRFSAERTGGSVSTLTIQRTQQEDSAVYLCASSLRTSGPYEQYFGPGTRLTVT.

This clone was found a few times. The missing CDR3 end, 3 residues past where the read stops, is filled in from the germline J gene. The V gene is TRBV27, the J gene TRBJ2-7; 9 bases fit TRBD1. The trim removed 4 bases at V and 3 bases at J, leaving 7 bases unmatched. The CDR3 consists of 15 residues. Germline CDR1 MNHEY, CDR2 SMNVEV (reference sequence). The CDR3 spells CASSSFPGQGYEQYF. Partial CDR3 DNA: TGTGCCAGCAGTTCGTTCCCGGGACAGGGCTACGAG.

This clone was seen many times. The DNA ends 3 residues before the CDR3 does, and the rest of the CDR3 is filled in from the germline J gene. V gene TRBV19 combines with J gene TRBJ2-1; 8 nucleotides agree with TRBD2. CDR1 LNHDA and CDR2 SQIVND come from the germline V gene (reference sequence). The CDR3 has 17 amino acids. The ends lost 6 bases at V and 0 bases at J; junction bases unmatched: 10. CDR3 in amino acids: CASSMSERESSYNEQFF. The part of the CDR3 DNA that was read is TGTGCCAGTAGCATGTCGGAGCGGGAGAGCTCCTACAATGAG.

This clone was picked up many times. The CDR3 end falls 3 residues outside the read, so it is completed with the germline J gene. This sequence joins TRBV9 and TRBJ2-5; D not certain. CDR1 and CDR2 from the germline V gene are SGDLS and YYNGEE. The CDR3 is made up of 15 amino acids. Trimming took off 0 bases at V and 1 base at J, with 10 bases between the two ends. CDR3 in amino acids: CASSVDLTPQETQYF. Incomplete CDR3 DNA: TGTGCCAGCAGCGTAGATCTCACTCCCCAAGAGACC.